This TCR beta chain was sequenced in a study of shared clonotypes between healthy human individuals. The study, taken as a whole, reports: Only blood underwent sampling, and tissue repertoires likely differ. Generation probabilities of non-shared clonotypes were lower (relative to those shared by all four donors).

As defined, naive CD8 cells were CD45RO-negative and positively selected for CCR7, with terminally differentiated effector memory CD45RA+ cells excluded. The CDR3 covers 13 residues. The germline V and J ends were trimmed by 9 bases and 1 base, with 12 bases remaining between them. From germline, CDR1 is WSHSY and CDR2 SAAADI. Each subset's genomic DNA was split evenly across several immunoSEQ plates. Produced via immunoSEQ multiplex PCR; TCRdb's table is partial and in-frame only. The sample consists of about 2 million clones, approximately 94% of them appearing once. A word on this clone: What it binds is not known.

The J gene is TRBJ1-2, the V gene TRBV10-2, with TRBD1 as a possible D gene (6 bases). This sequence was found in a man in his late teens or twenties in good health. Sequenced sample: naive CD8+ T cells sorted from blood. The CDR3: CASWDTNNYGYTF. The CDR3 coding sequence is TGCGCCAGTTGGGACACCAATAACTATGGCTACACCTTC.